This T cell receptor (beta chain) was obtained from a study of blood T cell repertoires in COVID-19. Germline-derived CDR1 and CDR2 are LNHDA and SQIVND (reference sequence). J lost 7 bases, V lost 3 bases, and 3 bases had no gene match. This CDR3 is 15 amino acids long. Study processing details: It was from reference gene primer amplification that nucleated cell counts were estimated. Repertoires were generated with immunoSEQ multiplex PCR, while TCRdb's copy carries only in-frame clones and drops some. That table is the source of V, J and clone size, and D and trimming were worked out from the DNA. The repertoire holds over 130,000 clones, with over 65% as singletons.

The rearrangement joins TRBV19 to TRBJ1-6; TRBD1 matches at 10 bases. This clonotype was sampled from a man aged 50-59 years with acute or convalescent COVID-19. Input material: peripheral blood. In DNA, the CDR3 is TGTGCCAGTAGTATTGGGACAGGGGCAAATTCACCCCTCCACTTT. It codes for CASSIGTGANSPLHF.